The 7 T cell receptor beta chains listed next were all sequenced from one sample in a study of T cell repertoires in cytomegalovirus infection. Their recognized antigens are unknown. MiXCR, run by TCRdb on the reads, gives a single entry per CDR3 protein. The data show some 480,000 distinct CDR3 sequences, roughly a third seen once. The starting material was cultured PBMCs, obtained from culture after CMV antigen stimulation. The origin of the receptors is a human donor in good health (CMV status not recorded). Some clones in this sample may be carry-over from other donors' samples.

The V call is TRBV19, the J call TRBJ1-3, with no clear D. The CDR3 is 14 residues long. V lost 5 bases to trimming and J lost 2 bases, with 10 bases between them. Germline CDR1 LNHDA, CDR2 SQIVND (reference sequence). CDR3 sequence reads: CASSWDATGNTIYF. The CDR3 region has the DNA TGTGCCAGTAGTTGGGATGCTACTGGAAACACCATATATTTT.

V gene TRBV9 combines with J gene TRBJ2-1, with D possibly being TRBD1 (6 bases). CDR1 SGDLS and CDR2 YYNGEE come from the germline V gene. This CDR3 contains 15 residues. Trimming removed 6 bases from V and 4 bases from J, with 17 bases in between. Written as DNA, the CDR3 is TGTGCCAGCACCTCTACCGGGACACCTTACAATGAGCAGTTCTTC. Protein sequence: CASTSTGTPYNEQFF. Variable domain in full (rest from reference TRBV9 and TRBJ2-1): DSGVTQTPKHLITATGQRVTLRCSPRSGDLSVYWYQQSLDQGLQFLIQYYNGEERAKGNILERFSAQQFPDLHSELNLSSLELGDSALYFCASTSTGTPYNEQFFGPGTRLTVL.

V and J are TRBV4-1 and TRBJ2-2; D is uncertain. Looked up from germline, CDR1 is MGHRA and CDR2 is YSYEKL. This CDR3 is 14 amino acids long. V was trimmed by 2 bases and J by 1 base, leaving 5 bases between them. The CDR3 bases are TGCGCCAGCAGCCAACTCGGGAACACCGGGGAGCTGTTTTTT. Its translation: CASSQLGNTGELFF.

This rearrangement joins TRBV10-3 to TRBJ2-7; no clear D. The CDR3 totals 14 residues. The germline CDR1 and CDR2 sequences are ENHRY and SYGVKD. V shed 0 bases and J shed 6 bases, with 12 bases lying between them. The CDR3 reads CAISESTLGSEQYV. The CDR3 DNA reads TGTGCCATCAGTGAGTCGACTTTGGGGTCCGAGCAGTACGTC.

The genes are TRBV5-1 and TRBJ1-2; D remains unclear. V dropped 5 bases and J dropped 4 bases, with 12 bases sitting between them. CDR3 length equals 13 residues. Per germline, CDR1 SGHRS and CDR2 YFSETQ. CDR3 nucleotide sequence: TGCGCCAGCAGTTGGGGAAAAAGCTATGGCTACACCTTC. Protein product: CASSWGKSYGYTF.

The rearrangement joins TRBV12-3 or TRBV12-4 to TRBJ2-1; 7 bases line up with TRBD2. Trimming cost V 0 bases and J 0 bases; bases outside gene matches: 5. This CDR3 has 17 residues. Written as DNA, the CDR3 is TGTGCCAGCAGTTTAGCGTTGAGCGGGATCTCCTACAATGAGCAGTTCTTC. The encoded protein is CASSLALSGISYNEQFF.

This clonotype was picked up a small number of times. The chain combines TRBV27 with TRBJ1-1; a possible D gene is TRBD1 (5 bases). The CDR3 has 13 amino acids. In germline, CDR1 is MNHEY, CDR2 SMNVEV (reference sequence). V was cut by 7 bases and J by 4 bases, with 13 bases left in between. The CDR3 sequence: CASTRTMGTEAFF. The CDR3 DNA follows: TGTGCCAGCACTAGGACAATGGGCACTGAAGCTTTCTTT.